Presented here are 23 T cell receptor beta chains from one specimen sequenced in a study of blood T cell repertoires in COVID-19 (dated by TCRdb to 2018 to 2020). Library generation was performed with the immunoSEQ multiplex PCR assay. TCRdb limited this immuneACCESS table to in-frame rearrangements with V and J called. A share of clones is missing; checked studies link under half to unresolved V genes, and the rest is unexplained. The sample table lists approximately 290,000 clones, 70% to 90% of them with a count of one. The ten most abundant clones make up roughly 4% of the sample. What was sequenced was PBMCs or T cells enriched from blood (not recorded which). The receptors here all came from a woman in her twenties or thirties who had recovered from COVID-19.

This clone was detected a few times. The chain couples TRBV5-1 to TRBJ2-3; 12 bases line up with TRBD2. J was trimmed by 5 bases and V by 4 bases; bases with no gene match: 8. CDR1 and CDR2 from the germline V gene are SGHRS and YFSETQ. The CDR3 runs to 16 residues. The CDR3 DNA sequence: TGCGCCAGCAGCCATAGACTAGCGGGAGTAGGAGATACGCAGTATTTT. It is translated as CASSHRLAGVGDTQYF. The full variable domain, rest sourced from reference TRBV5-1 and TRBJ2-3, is KAGVTQTPRYLIKTRGQQVTLSCSPISGHRSVSWYQQTPGQGLQFLFEYFSETQRNKGNFPGRFSGRQFSNSRSEMNVSTLELGDSALYLCASSHRLAGVGDTQYFGPGTRLTVL.

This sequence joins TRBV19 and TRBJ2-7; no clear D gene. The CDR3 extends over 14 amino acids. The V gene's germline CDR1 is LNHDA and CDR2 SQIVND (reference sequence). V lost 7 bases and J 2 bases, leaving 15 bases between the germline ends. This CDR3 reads CASTSRVHPYEQYF. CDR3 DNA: TGTGCCAGTACCTCGCGAGTTCACCCCTACGAGCAGTACTTC. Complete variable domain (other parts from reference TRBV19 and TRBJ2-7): DGGITQSPKYLFRKEGQNVTLSCEQNLNHDAMYWYRQDPGQGLRLIYYSQIVNDFQKGDIAEGYSVSREKKESFPLTVTSAQKNPTAFYLCASTSRVHPYEQYFGPGTRLTVT.

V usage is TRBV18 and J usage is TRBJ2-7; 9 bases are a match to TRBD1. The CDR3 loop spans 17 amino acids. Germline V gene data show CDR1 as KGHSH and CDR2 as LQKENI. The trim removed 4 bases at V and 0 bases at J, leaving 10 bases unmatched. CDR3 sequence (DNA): TGTGCCAGCTCACAAACCTCCGGGACAGGGAGCTCCTACGAGCAGTACTTC. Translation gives CASSQTSGTGSSYEQYF.

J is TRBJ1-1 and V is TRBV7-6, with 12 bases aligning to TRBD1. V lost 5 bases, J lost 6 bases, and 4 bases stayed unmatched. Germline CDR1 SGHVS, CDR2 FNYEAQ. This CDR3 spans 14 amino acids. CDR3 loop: CASSRDRGRSEAFF. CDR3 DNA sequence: TGTGCCAGCAGCCGGGACAGGGGGCGGTCTGAAGCTTTCTTT.

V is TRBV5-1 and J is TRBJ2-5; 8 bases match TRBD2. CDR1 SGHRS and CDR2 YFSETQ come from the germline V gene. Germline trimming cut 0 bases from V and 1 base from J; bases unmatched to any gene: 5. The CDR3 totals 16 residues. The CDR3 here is CASSLGGRRPQETQYF. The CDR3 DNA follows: TGCGCCAGCAGCTTGGGCGGGAGGCGCCCCCAAGAGACCCAGTACTTC.

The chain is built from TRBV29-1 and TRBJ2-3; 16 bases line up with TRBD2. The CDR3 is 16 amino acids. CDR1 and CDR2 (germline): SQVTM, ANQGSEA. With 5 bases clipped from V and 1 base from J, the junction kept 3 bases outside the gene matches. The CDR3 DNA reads TGCAGCGTTAGGGGACTAGCGGGGGGGCGCACAGATACGCAGTATTTT. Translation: CSVRGLAGGRTDTQYF.

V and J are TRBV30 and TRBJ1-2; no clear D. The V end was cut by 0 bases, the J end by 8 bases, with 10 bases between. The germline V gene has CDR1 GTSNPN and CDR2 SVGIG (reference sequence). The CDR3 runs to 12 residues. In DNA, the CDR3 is TGTGCCTGGAGTGTAACCCCGCGGGGCTACACCTTC. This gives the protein CAWSVTPRGYTF.

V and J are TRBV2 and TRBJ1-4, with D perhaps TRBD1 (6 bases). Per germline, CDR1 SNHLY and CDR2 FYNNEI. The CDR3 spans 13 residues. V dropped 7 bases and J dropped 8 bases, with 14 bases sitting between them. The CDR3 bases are TGTGCCAGCATGGCAGGGGTCATAGAAAAACTGTTTTTT. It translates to CASMAGVIEKLFF.

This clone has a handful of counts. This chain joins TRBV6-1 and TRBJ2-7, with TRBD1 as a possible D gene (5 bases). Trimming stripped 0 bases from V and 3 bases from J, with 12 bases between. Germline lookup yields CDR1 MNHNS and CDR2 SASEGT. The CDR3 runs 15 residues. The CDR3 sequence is CASSEAVDSLYEQYF. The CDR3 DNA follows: TGTGCCAGCAGTGAAGCAGTCGACAGTCTCTACGAGCAGTACTTC.

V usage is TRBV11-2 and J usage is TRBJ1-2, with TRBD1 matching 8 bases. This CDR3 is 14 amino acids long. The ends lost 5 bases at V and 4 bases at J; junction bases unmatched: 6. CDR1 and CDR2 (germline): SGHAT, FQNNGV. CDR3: CASSIRTGSYGYTF. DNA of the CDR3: TGTGCCAGCAGCATACGGACAGGGAGCTATGGCTACACCTTC.

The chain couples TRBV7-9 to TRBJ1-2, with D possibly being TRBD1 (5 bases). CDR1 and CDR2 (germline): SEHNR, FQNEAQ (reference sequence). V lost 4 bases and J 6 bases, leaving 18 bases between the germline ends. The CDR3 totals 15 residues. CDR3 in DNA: TGTGCCAGCAGCTCCTTTTCCGGTTCAGGGAATGGCTACACCTTC. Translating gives CASSSFSGSGNGYTF.

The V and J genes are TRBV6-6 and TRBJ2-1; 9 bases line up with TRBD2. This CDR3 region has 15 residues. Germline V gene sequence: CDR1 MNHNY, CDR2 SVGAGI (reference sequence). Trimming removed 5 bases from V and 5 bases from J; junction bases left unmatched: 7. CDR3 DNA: TGTGCCAGCAGTCCCGAGCGGGGGGACCACAATGAGCAGTTCTTC. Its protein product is CASSPERGDHNEQFF.

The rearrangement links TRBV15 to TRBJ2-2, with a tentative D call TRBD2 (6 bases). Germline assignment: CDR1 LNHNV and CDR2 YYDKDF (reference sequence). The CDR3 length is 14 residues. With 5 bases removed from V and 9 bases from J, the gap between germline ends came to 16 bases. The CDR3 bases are TGTGCCACCAGCTCACACTTCGCGGGGCGGGAGCTGTTTTTT. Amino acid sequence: CATSSHFAGRELFF.

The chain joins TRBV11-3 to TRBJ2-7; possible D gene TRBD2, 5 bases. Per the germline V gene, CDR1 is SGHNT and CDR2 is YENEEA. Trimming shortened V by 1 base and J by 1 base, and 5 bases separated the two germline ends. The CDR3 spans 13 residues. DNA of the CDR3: TGTGCCAGCAGCTTAGGGGAGTCCTACGAGCAGTACTTC. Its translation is CASSLGESYEQYF.

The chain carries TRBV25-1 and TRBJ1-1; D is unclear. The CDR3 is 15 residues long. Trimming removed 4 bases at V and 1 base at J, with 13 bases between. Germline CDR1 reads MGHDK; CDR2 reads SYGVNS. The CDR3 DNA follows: TGTGCCAGCAGTGCCCACACATCCCGGAACACTGAAGCTTTCTTT. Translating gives CASSAHTSRNTEAFF.

In DNA, the CDR3 is TGTGCCAGCAGCTTGGTTAGCGGGGGATCGCTGGAGACCCAGTACTTC. Its translation: CASSLVSGGSLETQYF. The gene calls are TRBV5-8 and TRBJ2-5; TRBD2 aligns across 9 bases. This CDR3 comprises 16 residues. Trimming cost V 0 bases and J 5 bases; bases outside gene matches: 8. Germline CDR1 reads SGHTS; CDR2 reads YDEGEE.

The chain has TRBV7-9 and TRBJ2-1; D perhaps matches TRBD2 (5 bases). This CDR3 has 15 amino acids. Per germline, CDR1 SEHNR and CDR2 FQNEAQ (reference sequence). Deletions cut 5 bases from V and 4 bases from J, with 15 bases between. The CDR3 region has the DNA TGTGCCAGCAGCCTAGGGCCCGGGGTGTACAATGAGCAGTTCTTC. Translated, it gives CASSLGPGVYNEQFF.

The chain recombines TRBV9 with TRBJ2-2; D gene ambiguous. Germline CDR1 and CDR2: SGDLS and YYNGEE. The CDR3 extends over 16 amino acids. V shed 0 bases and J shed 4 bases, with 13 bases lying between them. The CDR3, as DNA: TGTGCCAGCAGCGTAGCTGGCGGTGGATTCACCGGGGAGCTGTTTTTT. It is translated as CASSVAGGGFTGELFF.

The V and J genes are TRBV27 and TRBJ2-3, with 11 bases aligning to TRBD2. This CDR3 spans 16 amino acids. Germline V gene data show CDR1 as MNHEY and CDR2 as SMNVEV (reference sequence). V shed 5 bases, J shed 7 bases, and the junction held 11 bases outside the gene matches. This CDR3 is CASSGIAGGPVNTQYF. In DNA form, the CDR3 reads TGTGCCAGCAGTGGTATAGCGGGAGGGCCGGTGAATACGCAGTATTTT.

The CDR3 region is CASSIGLPKDYEQYF. For the CDR3, the DNA is TGTGCCAGCAGCATCGGACTTCCGAAGGACTACGAGCAGTACTTC. The genes are TRBV7-8 and TRBJ2-7; D is perhaps TRBD2 (5 bases). The CDR3 consists of 15 residues. Germline CDR1 SGHVS, CDR2 FQNEAQ. V was cut by 5 bases and J by 3 bases, with 17 bases left in between.

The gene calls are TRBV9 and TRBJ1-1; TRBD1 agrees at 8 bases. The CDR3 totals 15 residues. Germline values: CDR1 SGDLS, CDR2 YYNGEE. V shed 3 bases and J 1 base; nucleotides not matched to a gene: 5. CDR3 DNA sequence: TGTGCCAGCAGCGACGACAGGGGTAGGAACACTGAAGCTTTCTTT. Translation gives CASSDDRGRNTEAFF. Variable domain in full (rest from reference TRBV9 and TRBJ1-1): DSGVTQTPKHLITATGQRVTLRCSPRSGDLSVYWYQQSLDQGLQFLIQYYNGEERAKGNILERFSAQQFPDLHSELNLSSLELGDSALYFCASSDDRGRNTEAFFGQGTRLTVV.

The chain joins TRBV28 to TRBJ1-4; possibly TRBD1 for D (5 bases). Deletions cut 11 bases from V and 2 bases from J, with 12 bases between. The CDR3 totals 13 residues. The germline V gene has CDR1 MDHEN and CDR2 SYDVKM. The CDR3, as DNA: TGTGCCGCTATGGAGGGGACTAATGAAAAACTGTTTTTT. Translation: CAAMEGTNEKLFF.

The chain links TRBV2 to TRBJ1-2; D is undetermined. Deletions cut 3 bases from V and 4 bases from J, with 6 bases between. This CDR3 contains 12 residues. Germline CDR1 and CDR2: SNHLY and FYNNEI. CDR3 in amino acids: CASSEAGYGYTF. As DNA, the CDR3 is TGTGCCAGCAGTGAGGCAGGCTATGGCTACACCTTC.